These 9 T cell receptor beta chains originate from one sample sequenced in a study of CXCR3-negative and CXCR3-positive naive CD8 T cells. Study conclusions and caveats: More hydrophobic TRB CDR3s were found in CXCR3-positive naive cells than in CXCR3-negative naive cells.

These receptors lack a known antigen. The libraries of TRB cDNA were prepared using 5' RACE with UMI labels. TCRdb re-called the 5' RACE reads; every CDR3 protein appears as one record, without DNA. The table counts around 63,000 distinct CDR3 sequences; around 5% lies in the top ten. Sample: naive CXCR3+ CD8+ T cells from blood. Documented subset: CD45RO-CCR7+CD27+CD95- naive CD8+ T cells expressing CXCR3 (TNR3+). These receptors were obtained from a human donor in good health. Some clones in this sample may be carry-over from other donors' samples.

J is TRBJ2-2 and V is TRBV28; there is no DNA to check the TCRdb D call of TRBD1. Germline V gene data show CDR1 as MDHEN and CDR2 as SYDVKM. The CDR3 contains 14 residues. The CDR3 is CASTGTGDTGELFF.

V gene TRBV4-3 combines with J gene TRBJ2-2. The CDR3 length is 14 residues. Germline values: CDR1 LGHNA, CDR2 YSLEER. The CDR3 protein is CASSQEKMSGELFF.

J is TRBJ2-2 and V is TRBV11-3. The V gene's germline CDR1 is SGHNT and CDR2 YENEEA. The CDR3 totals 13 residues. The CDR3: CASSLDWPGELFF.

This chain uses TRBV23-1 with TRBJ2-2; TCRdb indicates TRBD2, and absent DNA this call remains unverified. TRBV23-1 has ORF status, its function being uncertain. This CDR3 region has 15 residues. CDR3 amino acids: CASRLAGSFTGELFF.

The CDR3 sequence is CSGGGASANTGELFF. The rearrangement uses TRBV29-1 and TRBJ2-2; the TCRdb D gene call, TRBD2, has no DNA to confirm it. Germline CDR1 SQVTM, CDR2 ANQGSEA. The CDR3 runs 15 residues.

This chain joins TRBV29-1 and TRBJ2-1; without DNA, the TCRdb call of TRBD1 cannot be checked. From germline, CDR1 is SQVTM and CDR2 ANQGSEA. The CDR3 runs to 15 residues. This CDR3 is CSVEGRQGPNNEQFF.

V usage is TRBV28 and J usage is TRBJ2-7; TCRdb's assignment of TRBD2 cannot be checked, as there is no DNA. From germline, CDR1 is MDHEN and CDR2 SYDVKM. This CDR3 has 16 amino acids. The CDR3 protein is CASISVGSGSLYEQYF.

The chain combines TRBV4-3 with TRBJ2-6; TCRdb names TRBD1, which stays unverified in the absence of DNA. The germline V gene has CDR1 LGHNA and CDR2 YSLEER. This CDR3 comprises 16 residues. CDR3 loop: CASSQQRGSGANVLTF.

This chain links TRBV29-1 with TRBJ2-1; TCRdb outputs TRBD2, but without DNA this stays unchecked. The CDR3 has 14 residues. CDR1 is SQVTM, CDR2 ANQGSEA, per germline. CDR3 loop: CSVVAGGGYNEQFF.